This TCR beta chain derives from a study of T cells in Graves' hyperthyroidism and ophthalmopathy. Study-level findings and limits: A model using 13 V-J features told ophthalmopathy apart from stable hyperthyroidism. The majority of expanded thyroid clonotypes above 0.001 also appeared in blood.

Criteria for exclusion of patients were uncontrolled infection, other autoimmune disease, pregnancy or lactation. Every diagnosis used clinical symptoms, serum thyroxine and TRAb, thyroid ultrasound and orbital computed tomography. The CDR3 regions of TCR beta were amplified from RNA transcripts. An initial round of RT-PCR targeting the TCR CDR3 relied on the HTBI primer set. MiXCR, applied by TCRdb to the multiplex PCR reads, yields one record per CDR3 protein. Among 500,000 to 650,000 distinct CDR3 sequences listed, 46% were seen once. The CDR3 is 16 residues long. Germline values: CDR1 LNHDA, CDR2 SQIVND (reference sequence). Trimming left V 2 bases short and J 0 bases short, with 11 bases between. Regarding this clonotype: Its antigen is not identified.

This sequence joins TRBV19 and TRBJ1-5; TRBD1 might be the D (5 bases). Input material: peripheral blood or thyroid tissue (not recorded which). This clonotype originated in an adult woman with Graves' disease, either hyperthyroidism or ophthalmopathy (not recorded which). The CDR3 here is CASSIRGKYSNQPQHF. CDR3 nucleotides: TGTGCCAGTAGTATAAGGGGCAAATATAGCAATCAGCCCCAGCATTTT.